These 8 T cell receptor beta chains were sequenced from one sample in a study of blood T cell repertoires in COVID-19. The protocol was immunoSEQ multiplex PCR, while the TCRdb copy is restricted to in-frame clones and leaves out a portion. The sample consists of approximately 300,000 clones, roughly 88% of them appearing once. Specimen: peripheral blood. Every receptor here comes from a woman between 45 and 60 years old with active or convalescent COVID-19.

The chain recombines TRBV7-3 with TRBJ2-2; TRBD2 matches at 13 bases. The CDR3 contains 18 residues. Germline values: CDR1 SGHTA, CDR2 FQGTGA. The junction had 9 bases not matched to a gene; V was cut back by 5 bases and J by 3 bases. In nucleotides, the CDR3 is TGTGCCAGCAGCCCCTTTGGACTAGCGGGAGAGTACACCGGGGAGCTGTTTTTT. Its translation: CASSPFGLAGEYTGELFF.

V is TRBV7-2 and J is TRBJ2-3; a weak D match, TRBD2 (5 bases). The CDR3 contains 15 residues. The V and J ends lost 5 bases and 6 bases respectively, with 18 bases between them. Germline CDR1 SGHTA, CDR2 FQGNSA. CDR3 nucleotide sequence: TGTGCCAGCAGCCCCGGGGTAACCCTCCGGGATACGCAGTATTTT. Translated, it gives CASSPGVTLRDTQYF.

The chain employs TRBV5-4 and TRBJ2-3; 9 bases fit TRBD1. The CDR3 totals 14 residues. Per germline, CDR1 SGHNT and CDR2 YYREEE (reference sequence). Trimming took 3 bases from V and 6 from J; bases not matched to a gene: 5. The CDR3 here is CASSWGTGPDTQYF. CDR3 sequence (DNA): TGTGCCAGCAGCTGGGGGACAGGGCCGGATACGCAGTATTTT.

The chain is built from TRBV19 and TRBJ1-1, with TRBD1 identical over 7 bases. The length of the CDR3 is 14 residues. V lost 9 bases to trimming and J lost 4 bases; unmatched junction nucleotides: 11. CDR1 is LNHDA, CDR2 SQIVND, per germline (reference sequence). The CDR3 loop is CASFLGGRGTEAFF. As DNA, the CDR3 is TGTGCCAGCTTCCTAGGGGGCCGGGGCACTGAAGCTTTCTTT.

J is TRBJ2-1 and V is TRBV30; 9 bases fit TRBD1. Germline V gene data show CDR1 as GTSNPN and CDR2 as SVGIG (reference sequence). There are 17 residues in the CDR3. J was trimmed by 2 bases and V by 0 bases; bases with no gene match: 8. The CDR3 loop is CAWSVPAGDRAYNEQFF. In DNA form, the CDR3 reads TGTGCCTGGAGTGTACCCGCGGGGGACAGGGCCTACAATGAGCAGTTCTTC.

This clone was observed a handful of times. The chain uses TRBV15 and TRBJ1-2, with D uncertain. Germline CDR1 is LNHNV and CDR2 is YYDKDF (reference sequence). The CDR3 has 14 residues. Trimming removed 0 bases at V and 2 bases at J, with 7 bases between. Here the CDR3 DNA reads TGTGCCACCAGCAGAGACTCAGCGAACTATGGCTACACCTTC. Translating gives CATSRDSANYGYTF.

The rearrangement links TRBV7-9 to TRBJ2-2, with TRBD1 matching 10 bases. CDR1 is SEHNR, CDR2 FQNEAQ, per germline (reference sequence). This CDR3 is built from 16 residues. V dropped 7 bases and J dropped 6; count of bases not matched to a gene: 11. CDR3 region: CASTPTRDRGPGELFF. The CDR3 nucleotides are TGTGCCAGCACCCCTACACGGGACAGGGGCCCCGGGGAGCTGTTTTTT. The whole variable domain, remainder taken from reference TRBV7-9 and TRBJ2-2, is DTGVSQNPRHKITKRGQNVTFRCDPISEHNRLYWYRQTLGQGPEFLTYFQNEAQLEKSRLLSDRFSAERPKGSFSTLEIQRTEQGDSAMYLCASTPTRDRGPGELFFGEGSRLTVL.

The rearrangement links TRBV18 to TRBJ1-3, with D possibly being TRBD1 (5 bases). Trimming pared 5 bases from V and 2 bases from J, leaving 25 bases between. The germline gives CDR1 KGHSH, CDR2 LQKENI. The CDR3 covers 19 residues. The CDR3 loop reads CASSARTPNRESPGNTIYF. The CDR3 DNA reads as TGTGCCAGCTCAGCCCGGACACCCAACCGTGAAAGCCCTGGAAACACCATATATTTT.